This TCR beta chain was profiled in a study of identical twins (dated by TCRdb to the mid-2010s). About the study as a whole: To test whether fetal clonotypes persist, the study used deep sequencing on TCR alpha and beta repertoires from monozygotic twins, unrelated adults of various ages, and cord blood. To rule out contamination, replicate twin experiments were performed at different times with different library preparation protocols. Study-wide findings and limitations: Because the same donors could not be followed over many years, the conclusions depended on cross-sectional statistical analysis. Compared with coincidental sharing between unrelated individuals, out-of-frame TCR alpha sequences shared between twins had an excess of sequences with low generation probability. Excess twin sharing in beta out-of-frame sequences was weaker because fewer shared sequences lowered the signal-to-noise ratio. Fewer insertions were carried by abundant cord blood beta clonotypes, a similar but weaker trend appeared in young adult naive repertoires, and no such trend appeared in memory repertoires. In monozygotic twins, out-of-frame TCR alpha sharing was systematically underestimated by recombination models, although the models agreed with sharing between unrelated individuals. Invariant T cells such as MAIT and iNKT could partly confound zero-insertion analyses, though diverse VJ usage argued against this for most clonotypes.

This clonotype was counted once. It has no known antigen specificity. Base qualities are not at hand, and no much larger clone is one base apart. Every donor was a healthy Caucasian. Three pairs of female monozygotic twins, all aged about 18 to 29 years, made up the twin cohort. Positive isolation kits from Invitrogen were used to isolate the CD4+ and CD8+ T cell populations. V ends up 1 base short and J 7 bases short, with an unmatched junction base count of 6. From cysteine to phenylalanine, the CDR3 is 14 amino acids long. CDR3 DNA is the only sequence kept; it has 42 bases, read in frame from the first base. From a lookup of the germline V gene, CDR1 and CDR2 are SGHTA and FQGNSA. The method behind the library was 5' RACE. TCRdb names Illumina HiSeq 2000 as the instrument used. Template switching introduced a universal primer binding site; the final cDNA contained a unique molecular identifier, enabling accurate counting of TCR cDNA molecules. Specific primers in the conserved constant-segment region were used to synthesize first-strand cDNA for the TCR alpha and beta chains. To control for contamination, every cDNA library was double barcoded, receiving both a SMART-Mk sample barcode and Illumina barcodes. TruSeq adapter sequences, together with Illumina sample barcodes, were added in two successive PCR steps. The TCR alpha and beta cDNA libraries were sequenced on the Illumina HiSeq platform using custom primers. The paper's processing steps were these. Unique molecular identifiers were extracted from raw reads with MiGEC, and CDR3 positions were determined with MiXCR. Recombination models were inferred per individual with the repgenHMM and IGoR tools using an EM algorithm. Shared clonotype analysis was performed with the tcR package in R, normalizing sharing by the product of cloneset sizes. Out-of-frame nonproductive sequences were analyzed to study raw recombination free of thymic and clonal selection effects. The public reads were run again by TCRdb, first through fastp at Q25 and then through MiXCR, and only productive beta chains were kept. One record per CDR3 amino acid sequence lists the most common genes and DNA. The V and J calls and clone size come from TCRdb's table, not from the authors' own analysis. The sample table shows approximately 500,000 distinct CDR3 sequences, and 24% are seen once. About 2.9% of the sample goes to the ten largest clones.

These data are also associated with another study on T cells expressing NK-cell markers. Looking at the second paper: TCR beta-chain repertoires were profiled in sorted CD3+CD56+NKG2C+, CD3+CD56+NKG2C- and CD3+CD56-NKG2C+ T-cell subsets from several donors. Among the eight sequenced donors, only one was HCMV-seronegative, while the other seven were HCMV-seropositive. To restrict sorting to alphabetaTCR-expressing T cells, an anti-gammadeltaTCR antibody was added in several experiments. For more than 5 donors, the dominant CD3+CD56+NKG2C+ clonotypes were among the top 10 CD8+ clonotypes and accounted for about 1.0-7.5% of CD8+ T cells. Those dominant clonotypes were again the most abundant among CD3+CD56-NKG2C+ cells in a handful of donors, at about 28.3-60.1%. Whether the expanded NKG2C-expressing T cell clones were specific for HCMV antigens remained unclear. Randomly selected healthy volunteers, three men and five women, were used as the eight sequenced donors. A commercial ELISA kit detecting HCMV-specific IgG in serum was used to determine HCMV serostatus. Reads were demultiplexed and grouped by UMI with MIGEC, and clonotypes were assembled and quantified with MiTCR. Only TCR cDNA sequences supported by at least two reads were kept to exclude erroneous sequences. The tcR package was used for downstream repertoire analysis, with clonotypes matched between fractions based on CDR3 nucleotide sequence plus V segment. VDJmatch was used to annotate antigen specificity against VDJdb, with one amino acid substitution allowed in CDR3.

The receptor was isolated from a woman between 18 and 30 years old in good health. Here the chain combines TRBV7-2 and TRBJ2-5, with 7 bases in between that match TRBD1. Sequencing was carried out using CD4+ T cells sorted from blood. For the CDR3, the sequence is CASSLGGTVGTQYF. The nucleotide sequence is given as TGTGCCAGCAGCTTAGGTGGGACAGTGGGGACCCAGTACTTC.